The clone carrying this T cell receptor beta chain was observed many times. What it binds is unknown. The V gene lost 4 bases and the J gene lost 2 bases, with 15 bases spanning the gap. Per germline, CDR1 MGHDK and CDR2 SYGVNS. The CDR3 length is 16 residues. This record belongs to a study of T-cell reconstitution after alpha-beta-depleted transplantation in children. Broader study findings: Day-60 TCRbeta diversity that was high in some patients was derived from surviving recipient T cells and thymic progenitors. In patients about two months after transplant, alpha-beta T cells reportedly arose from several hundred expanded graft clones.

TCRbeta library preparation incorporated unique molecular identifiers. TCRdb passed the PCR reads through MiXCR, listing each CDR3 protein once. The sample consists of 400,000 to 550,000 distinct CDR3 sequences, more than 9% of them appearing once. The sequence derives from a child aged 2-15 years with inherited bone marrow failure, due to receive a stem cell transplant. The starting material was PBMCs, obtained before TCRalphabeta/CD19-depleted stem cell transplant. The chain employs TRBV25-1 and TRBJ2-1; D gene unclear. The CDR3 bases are TGTGCCAGCAGTGTAGTGAGTAGCCGAGCCTACAATGAGCAGTTCTTC. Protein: CASSVVSSRAYNEQFF.